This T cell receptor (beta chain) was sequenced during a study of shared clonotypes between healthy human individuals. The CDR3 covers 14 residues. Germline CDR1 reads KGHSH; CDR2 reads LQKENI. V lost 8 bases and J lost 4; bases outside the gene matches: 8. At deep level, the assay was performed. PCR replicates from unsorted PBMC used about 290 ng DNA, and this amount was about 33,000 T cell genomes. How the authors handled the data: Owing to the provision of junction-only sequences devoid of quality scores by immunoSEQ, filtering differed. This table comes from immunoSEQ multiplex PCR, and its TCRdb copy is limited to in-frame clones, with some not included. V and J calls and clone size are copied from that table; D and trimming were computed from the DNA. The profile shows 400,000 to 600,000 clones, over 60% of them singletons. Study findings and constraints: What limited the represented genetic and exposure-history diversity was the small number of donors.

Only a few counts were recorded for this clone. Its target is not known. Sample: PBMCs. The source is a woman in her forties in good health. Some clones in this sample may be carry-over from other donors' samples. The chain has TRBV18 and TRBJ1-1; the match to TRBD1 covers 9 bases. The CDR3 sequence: CASLGLTGGTEAFF. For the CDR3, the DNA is TGTGCCAGCCTTGGCCTGACAGGGGGCACTGAAGCTTTCTTT.